Listed below are T cell receptor beta chains from one sample, sequenced in a study of shared T cell receptors in the human thymus. The method was immunoSEQ multiplex PCR; TCRdb's version includes in-frame clones alone and lacks a portion of them. The sample lists tens of thousands of clones; about 95% were seen once. Sequencing used thymocytes. The receptor source for this set is a human donor. Each CDR3 is given with its conserved first and last residue. The D gene is left open where the match is weak. Size tells how often a clone was seen (once, few, many) or the class of an expanded clone, and some rows leave it out.

J gene | clone size | D gene | V gene | CDR3 DNA | CDR3 protein
TRBJ2-7 | . | . | TRBV7-3 | TGTGCCAGCAGCTTAGCCGGAGGCGAGCAGTACTTC | CASSLAGGEQYF
TRBJ2-7 | . | TRBD2 | TRBV4-1 | TGCGCCAGCAGCCGCAAAGTACCCCTTTTGTCGGGGGGGCTGTCCTACGAGCAGTACTTC | CASSRKVPLLSGGLSYEQYF
TRBJ1-3 | . | . | TRBV19 | TGTGCCGCGGGCAGGGAGTCCTTCCGCTCTGGAAACACCATATATTTT | CAAGRESFRSGNTIYF
TRBJ2-2 | . | . | TRBV5-4 | TGTGCCAGCAGCTTGCTAGGAGGTGGGGAGCTGTTTTTT | CASSLLGGGELFF
TRBJ2-2 | . | . | TRBV27 | TGTGCCAGCAGTCTGCGGGCCTGCACCGGGGAGCTGTTTTTT | CASSLRACTGELFF
TRBJ2-5 | . | TRBD2 | TRBV27 | TGTGCCAGCAGTTACCTTCCGGGACTAGCAAACCAAGAGACCCAGTACTTC | CASSYLPGLANQETQYF
TRBJ2-3 | . | TRBD2 | TRBV27 | TGTGCCAGCAGTTTAGGTAGCGGGCCAATCAGCACAGATACGCAGTATTTT | CASSLGSGPISTDTQYF
TRBJ2-1 | once | . | TRBV4-1 | TGCGCCAGCAGCCGGAGTGGGGTCCCTATCTACAATGAGCAGTTCTTC | CASSRSGVPIYNEQFF
TRBJ1-6 | . | . | TRBV10-3 | TGTGCCATCAGTGCTCACAAGCGCGCGTTGGGTTCACCCCTCCACTTT | CAISAHKRALGSPLHF
TRBJ1-2 | . | . | TRBV9 | TGTGCCAGCAGCTCCAGGACAAGGGAACTTACTAACTATGGCTACACCTTC | CASSSRTRELTNYGYTF
TRBJ1-6 | . | TRBD1 | TRBV5-1 | TGCGCCAGCACATTGACAGGGTCGAACTCCTATAATTCACCCCTCCACTTT | CASTLTGSNSYNSPLHF
TRBJ1-6 | . | . | TRBV25-1 | TGTGCCAGCAGTGAACAGACAGCCCCCTATAATTCACCCCTCCACTTT | CASSEQTAPYNSPLHF
TRBJ2-7 | . | . | TRBV7-2 | TGTGCCAGCAGCTTAGATCGACAGCCTTACGAGCAGTACTTC | CASSLDRQPYEQYF
TRBJ1-2 | . | . | TRBV27 | TGTGCCAGCAGCCCAAGACGCGGTCTCAACTATGGCTACACCTTC | CASSPRRGLNYGYTF
TRBJ2-7 | . | . | TRBV19 | TGTGCCAGTAGTATAGAGCGGGTTGGCTCCTACGAGCAGTACTTC | CASSIERVGSYEQYF
TRBJ1-2 | . | . | TRBV4-3 | TGCGCCAGCAGCAAAAATCAGGCAAAAGGAAATAAAGCTAACTATGGCTACACCTTC | CASSKNQAKGNKANYGYTF
TRBJ2-5 | once | . | TRBV19 | TGTGCCAGTAGTATAAGGAAGGGTCAAGAGACCCAGTACTTC | CASSIRKGQETQYF
TRBJ2-6 | . | . | TRBV10-3 | TGTGCCATCAGTGAGTCCGATGAATCTGGGGCCAACGTCCTGACTTTC | CAISESDESGANVLTF
TRBJ2-1 | . | . | TRBV9 | TGTGCCAGCAGCCCGAGCTGGAGCAATGAGCAGTTCTTC | CASSPSWSNEQFF
TRBJ1-4 | . | TRBD1 | TRBV7-6 | TGTGCCAGCAGCTTAGAGGCAGGGGGCGTTCCGGAGGGACTGTTTTTT | CASSLEAGGVPEGLFF
TRBJ1-1 | . | TRBD1 | TRBV10-3 | TGTGCCATCAGTGCGGGAGGGGGCCGTGGGGACACTGAAGCTTTCTTT | CAISAGGGRGDTEAFF
TRBJ1-1 | . | . | TRBV28 | TGTGCCAGCTGGAACAGGGTGAGATACACTGAAGCTTTCTTT | CASWNRVRYTEAFF
TRBJ1-1 | . | . | TRBV7-8 | TGTGCCAGCAGCCTCAGATGGGCGAAAGCTGAAGCTTTCTTT | CASSLRWAKAEAFF
TRBJ1-4 | . | . | TRBV6-1 | TGTGCCAGCGTATCTGCAACTAATGAAAAACTGTTTTTT | CASVSATNEKLFF
TRBJ1-2 | . | TRBD1 | TRBV28 | TGTGCCAGCAGTGGCGACGGGACAGCCACGCGGGGCTACACCTTC | CASSGDGTATRGYTF
TRBJ1-2 | . | TRBD1 | TRBV5-1 | TGCGCCAGCAGGCGCCGACAGGGCTATGGCTACACCTTC | CASRRRQGYGYTF
TRBJ2-1 | . | TRBD2 | TRBV4-3 | TGCGCCAGCAGCCAAGATCAAGCGGGGACTTTCTCCTACAATGAGCAGTTCTTC | CASSQDQAGTFSYNEQFF